The 9 T cell receptor beta chains below were found in one sample sequenced in a study of CD8 T cells in Susac syndrome. When the RNA was reverse transcribed, random hexamers were used with an input of roughly 0.45 to 1 ug. TCRdb recomputed calls from the immunoSEQ multiplex PCR reads with MiXCR, one row per CDR3 protein. The sample consists of about 77,000 distinct CDR3 sequences, roughly 91% of them appearing once. The source material was CD4+ T cells from PBMCs. Receptors were obtained from a human donor with Susac syndrome.

This chain uses TRBV18 with TRBJ2-4, with D unclear. The V and J ends lost 3 bases and 0 bases respectively, with 6 bases between them. Looked up from germline, CDR1 is KGHSH and CDR2 is LQKENI. The CDR3 runs to 14 residues. CDR3 nucleotides: TGTGCCAGCTCACCCACGATAGCCAAAAACATTCAGTACTTC. It encodes CASSPTIAKNIQYF.

This rearrangement joins TRBV20-1 to TRBJ2-5; D is unclear. Germline V gene data show CDR1 as DFQATT and CDR2 as SNEGSKA (reference sequence). Trimming took 0 bases from V and 4 from J, leaving 18 bases between them. This CDR3 contains 16 residues. CDR3 amino acids: CSARDRLRYSSETQYF. DNA for the CDR3: TGCAGTGCTAGAGATCGGCTTCGCTATTCCTCAGAGACCCAGTACTTC.

The chain links TRBV19 to TRBJ2-5, with a weak D call TRBD2 (6 bases). Trimming took off 10 bases at V and 4 bases at J, with 16 bases between the two ends. The CDR3 contains 13 residues. CDR1 and CDR2 (germline): LNHDA, SQIVND (reference sequence). CDR3 loop: CATSSVRGETQYF. In DNA, the CDR3 is TGTGCCACCTCTAGTGTGCGGGGAGAGACCCAGTACTTC.

The chain carries TRBV14 and TRBJ1-1; no reliable D call. This CDR3 is built from 14 residues. The ends were cut back, 3 bases at V and 0 bases at J, with 8 bases in the middle. CDR1 is SGHDN, CDR2 FVKESK, per germline. The CDR3 sequence: CASSHQIMNTEAFF. DNA of the CDR3: TGTGCCAGCAGCCACCAAATAATGAACACTGAAGCTTTCTTT.

The chain joins TRBV3-1 to TRBJ1-2; the match to TRBD1 covers 11 bases. The CDR3 runs 15 residues. Germline CDR1 reads LGHDT; CDR2 reads YNNKEL (reference sequence). J was trimmed by 3 bases and V by 4 bases; bases with no gene match: 4. CDR3: CASSPGQGAYYGYTF. The CDR3 region has the DNA TGTGCCAGCAGCCCTGGACAGGGGGCGTACTATGGCTACACCTTC.

This clonotype was seen only once. The chain combines TRBV19 with TRBJ1-2, with no clear D. There are 14 residues in the CDR3. Germline lookup yields CDR1 LNHDA and CDR2 SQIVND (reference sequence). Trimming removed 5 bases from V and 4 bases from J, with 14 bases in between. The CDR3 DNA sequence: TGTGCCAGTAGTCCCCCGACGGGGAGCTATGGCTACACCTTC. Translated: CASSPPTGSYGYTF.

The chain has TRBV5-1 and TRBJ2-2; D is uncertain. Trimming took 4 bases from V and 0 from J, leaving 7 bases between them. This CDR3 is 14 amino acids long. Germline values: CDR1 SGHRS, CDR2 YFSETQ. The DNA for the CDR3 is TGCGCCAGCAGCACCGGGTCGAACACCGGGGAGCTGTTTTTT. It translates to CASSTGSNTGELFF.

The chain carries TRBV20-1 and TRBJ1-5; 8 positions agree with TRBD1. Germline V lookup: CDR1 DFQATT, CDR2 SNEGSKA (reference sequence). This CDR3 contains 14 residues. Trimming at V came to 1 base and at J to 9 bases, leaving 8 bases not matched to a gene. CDR3 sequence reads: CSARGTGWDVPQHF. CDR3 nucleotide sequence: TGCAGTGCTAGAGGGACAGGGTGGGACGTGCCCCAGCATTTT.

This clonotype was seen a single time. The chain couples TRBV14 to TRBJ2-6; D uncertain. Germline loops: CDR1 SGHDN, CDR2 FVKESK. V was clipped by 4 bases and J by 2 bases, with 12 bases between them. The CDR3 extends over 16 amino acids. For the CDR3, the DNA is TGTGCCAGCAGCCCCAAAAGACCCACTGGGGCCAACGTCCTGACTTTC. Amino acid sequence: CASSPKRPTGANVLTF.